The clone carrying this T cell receptor beta chain turned up a few times. The antigen is unknown. These data originate in a study of identical twins. Regarding the study as a whole: Rather than following the same donors, the conclusions depended on cross-sectional statistical analysis. Twins showed weaker excess sharing in their beta out-of-frame sequences. Abundant cord blood beta clonotypes carried fewer insertions; memory repertoires showed none.

The J segment lost 0 bases and the V segment lost 3 bases, leaving 7 bases of the junction unmatched. The CDR3 is 18 residues long. Germline V lookup: CDR1 SGDLS, CDR2 YYNGEE. Unique molecular identifiers were in the cDNA, with template-switch universal primer binding. TCRdb called the 5' RACE reads again in MiXCR, with one record for every CDR3 protein. The sample shows more than 650,000 distinct CDR3 sequences, approximately 6.1% of them seen only once. Source material: naive T cells sorted from blood. This rearrangement joins TRBV9 to TRBJ2-2; the match to TRBD2 covers 11 bases. This TCR derives from a young man in good health. The DNA for the CDR3 is TGTGCCAGCAGCGCCCAGGGACTAGCGGCCGCGAACACCGGGGAGCTGTTTTTT. Its protein is CASSAQGLAAANTGELFF.